The 20 T cell receptor beta chains in this list originate from one sample, sequenced in a study of T cell clonality in common variable immunodeficiency. General observations from the study: Reportedly, TCR beta sequences from common variable immunodeficiency showed fewer deletions and N-nucleotide insertions.

Sequencing used immunoSEQ multiplex PCR; TCRdb keeps in-frame clones, though not all of them. The sample is made up of about 42,000 clones, none counted only once. Their antigens remain unidentified. Sequenced input: peripheral blood mononuclear cells. The receptors derive from a human donor with common variable immunodeficiency.

This clone was recorded a few times. The read halts 3 residues ahead of the CDR3 end, with the missing end drawn from the germline J gene. V and J are TRBV7-9 and TRBJ2-7, with D perhaps matching TRBD2 (5 bases). This CDR3 comprises 11 residues. Per germline, CDR1 SEHNR and CDR2 FQNEAQ (reference sequence). V gave up 8 bases and J gave up 6 bases, with 11 bases separating them. CDR3 residues: CASSEGVEQYF. CDR3 DNA (partial): TGTGCCAGCTCCGAGGGCGTCGAG. The full variable domain, in which reference TRBV7-9 and TRBJ2-7 provide the parts outside the CDR3, is DTGVSQNPRHKITKRGQNVTFRCDPISEHNRLYWYRQTLGQGPEFLTYFQNEAQLEKSRLLSDRFSAERPKGSFSTLEIQRTEQGDSAMYLCASSEGVEQYFGPGTRLTVT.

This clone was seen a few times. The read ends 3 residues shy of where the CDR3 ends; the end is completed using the germline J gene. The gene calls are TRBV18 and TRBJ2-7; TRBD2 matches 11 bases. This CDR3 region has 15 residues. Germline-derived CDR1 and CDR2 are KGHSH and LQKENI. Trimming removed 2 bases from V and 6 bases from J; junction bases left unmatched: 6. Incomplete CDR3 DNA: TGTGCCAGCTCACCAGAACTAGCGGGAGCTTCCGAG. It codes for CASSPELAGASE. In full, the CDR3 reads CASSPELAGASEQYF.

This clone was seen a handful of times. The CDR3 end falls 3 residues outside the read, so it is completed with the germline J gene. This rearrangement joins TRBV19 to TRBJ2-7; D might be TRBD1 (5 bases). Trimming pared 5 bases from V and 0 bases from J, leaving 14 bases between. CDR3 size: 15 residues. Germline lookup yields CDR1 LNHDA and CDR2 SQIVND (reference sequence). Incomplete CDR3 DNA: TGTGCCAGTAGTCCTCAAACAGGTCTCTCCTACGAG. Protein product: CASSPQTGLSYE. The full CDR3 reads CASSPQTGLSYEQYF.

This clone has only a few counts. The read is 3 residues too short to cover the CDR3 end, so that end is filled in from the germline J gene. This chain joins TRBV5-6 and TRBJ2-7, with TRBD1 identical over 7 bases. Trimming cost V 4 bases and J 3 bases; bases outside gene matches: 4. The germline CDR1 and CDR2 sequences are SGHDT and YYEEEE. The CDR3 loop spans 13 amino acids. This CDR3 is CASSPGTVYEQYF. Incomplete CDR3 DNA: TGTGCCAGCAGCCCCGGGACAGTCTACGAG. The full variable domain, with the rest looked up from reference TRBV5-6 and TRBJ2-7, is DAGVTQSPTHLIKTRGQQVTLRCSPKSGHDTVSWYQQALGQGPQFIFQYYEEEERQRGNFPDRFSGHQFPNYSSELNVNALLLGDSALYLCASSPGTVYEQYFGPGTRLTVT.

This clone was observed a handful of times. Read data end 3 residues before the CDR3 end; the end is taken from the germline J gene. Other nucleotide sequences in the sample specify the same CDR3. The chain joins TRBV30 to TRBJ2-5, with 11 bases matching TRBD1. The CDR3 has 14 amino acids. Trimming cost V 3 bases and J 5 bases; bases outside gene matches: 5. Germline CDR1 GTSNPN, CDR2 SVGIG (reference sequence). CDR3 sequence: CAWRDRGRGETQYF. The sequenced part of the CDR3 DNA is TGTGCCTGGAGGGACAGGGGGCGCGGGGAGACC.

This clone turned up a few times. The read halts 3 residues ahead of the CDR3 end, with the missing end drawn from the germline J gene. The chain carries TRBV5-1 and TRBJ2-7, with 10 nucleotides matching TRBD2. J was trimmed by 1 base and V by 5 bases; bases with no gene match: 3. This CDR3 is built from 14 residues. The germline CDR1 and CDR2 sequences are SGHRS and YFSETQ. The DNA read from the CDR3 is TGCGCCAGCAGGCTAGCGGGAGATTCCTACGAG. Its translation: CASRLAGDSYE. The complete CDR3 reads CASRLAGDSYEQYF.

Turning to this clone: Coverage ceases 3 residues before the CDR3 finishes, and the germline J gene fills in the end. V gene TRBV7-2 combines with J gene TRBJ2-3, with D unresolved. Germline CDR1 SGHTA, CDR2 FQGNSA. The length of the CDR3 is 12 residues. V lost 5 bases to trimming and J lost 4 bases, with 7 bases between them. The CDR3 sequence is CASSTRADTQYF. CDR3 bases read: TGTGCCAGCAGCACACGGGCAGATACG.

As concerns this clone: The read gets to within 3 residues of the CDR3 end, and the germline J gene fills in the rest. V usage is TRBV6-1 and J usage is TRBJ1-6; D ambiguous. From germline, CDR1 is MNHNS and CDR2 SASEGT. The CDR3 spans 16 residues. Trimming removed 1 base at V and 7 bases at J, with 14 bases between. CDR3 bases read: TGTGCCAGCAGTGAAGGCCCGGTACAGCTGAATTCACCC. This sequence encodes CASSEGPVQLNSP. The entire CDR3 is CASSEGPVQLNSPLHF.

This clone was seen at least ten times. The read is 3 residues too short to cover the CDR3 end, so that end is filled in from the germline J gene. J is TRBJ2-5 and V is TRBV7-9, with 7 bases fitting TRBD2. V was pared by 10 bases and J by 0 bases, with 5 bases of the junction left unmatched. CDR1 and CDR2 (germline): SEHNR, FQNEAQ (reference sequence). CDR3 size: 13 residues. The CDR3 DNA, read in part, is TGTGCCACGGGGGGAAGGAACCAAGAGACC. Its protein product is CATGGRNQET. The CDR3 reads in full as CATGGRNQETQYF. The full variable domain, completed using reference TRBV7-9 and TRBJ2-5, is DTGVSQNPRHKITKRGQNVTFRCDPISEHNRLYWYRQTLGQGPEFLTYFQNEAQLEKSRLLSDRFSAERPKGSFSTLEIQRTEQGDSAMYLCATGGRNQETQYFGPGTRLLVL.

This clone was seen repeatedly, ten times or more. The CDR3 end lies 3 residues beyond the end of the read and is filled in from the germline J gene. This chain connects TRBV7-8 to TRBJ2-5; D ambiguous. V shed 1 base and J shed 3 bases, with 6 bases lying between them. Germline V CDR1 and CDR2: SGHVS, FQNEAQ. The CDR3 consists of 13 residues. This chain's CDR3 is CASSLDGKETQYF. The sequenced part of the CDR3 DNA is TGTGCCAGCAGCTTAGACGGTAAAGAGACC.

This clone was observed a handful of times. The CDR3 extends 3 residues past the end of the read, so its final part is completed from the germline J gene. The gene calls are TRBV7-2 and TRBJ1-6; D possibly corresponds to TRBD1 (6 bases). This CDR3 contains 14 residues. V shed 5 bases and J shed 10 bases, with 15 bases lying between them. CDR1 and CDR2 (germline): SGHTA, FQGNSA. Incomplete CDR3 DNA: TGTGCCAGCAGCCCACGGGACACTCGGTCACCC. Amino acids: CASSPRDTRSP. The whole CDR3 region reads CASSPRDTRSPLHF.

This clone was recorded many times. The read terminates 3 residues before the CDR3 end, so the remaining end is supplied by the germline J gene. V gene TRBV5-5 combines with J gene TRBJ1-1, with unresolved D. The germline V gene encodes CDR1 SGHKS and CDR2 YYEKEE (reference sequence). The CDR3 is made up of 14 amino acids. V was shortened by 0 bases and J by 4 bases, with 10 bases between the two germline ends. The covered CDR3 bases are TGTGCCAGCAGCTTGGATGGGCTGGCCACTGAA. Residues: CASSLDGLATE. The entire CDR3 protein is CASSLDGLATEAFF.

This clone occurred a few times. The observed sequence ends 3 residues before the CDR3 terminus, with the missing tail filled in from the germline J gene. This chain connects TRBV20-1 to TRBJ2-7, with 7 bases identical to TRBD2. Germline lookup yields CDR1 DFQATT and CDR2 SNEGSKA (reference sequence). V gave up 8 bases and J gave up 4 bases; unmatched junction bases: 14. The CDR3 is made up of 14 amino acids. The CDR3 here is CSLLRASGLYEQYF. CDR3 DNA (partial): TGCAGTCTTCTTCGGGCTAGCGGACTATACGAG.

This clone occurred a few times. Read coverage stops 3 residues before the CDR3 terminus; the germline J gene supplies the remainder. The chain is built from TRBV7-8 and TRBJ2-2, with a tentative D call TRBD1 (6 bases). Trimming stripped 2 bases from V and 0 bases from J, with 10 bases between. Germline V gene sequence: CDR1 SGHVS, CDR2 FQNEAQ. The CDR3 has 16 residues. The CDR3 DNA, read in part, is TGTGCCAGCAGCTTAATGAACAGGGCGAACACCGGGGAG. Translating it yields CASSLMNRANTGE. The CDR3 in its entirety is CASSLMNRANTGELFF.

For this clone: Read sequence stops 3 residues before the CDR3 end, and the germline J gene provides the missing end. The chain uses TRBV7-9 and TRBJ2-5, with D perhaps matching TRBD1 (6 bases). This CDR3 spans 15 amino acids. CDR1 is SEHNR, CDR2 FQNEAQ, per germline (reference sequence). The ends were cut back, 8 bases at V and 1 base at J, with 17 bases in the middle. The chain's CDR3 is CASCRDTGFQETQYF. The CDR3 DNA, read in part, is TGTGCCAGCTGTCGGGACACGGGATTCCAAGAGACC. The whole variable domain, remainder taken from reference TRBV7-9 and TRBJ2-5, is DTGVSQNPRHKITKRGQNVTFRCDPISEHNRLYWYRQTLGQGPEFLTYFQNEAQLEKSRLLSDRFSAERPKGSFSTLEIQRTEQGDSAMYLCASCRDTGFQETQYFGPGTRLLVL.

There are a few counts of this clone. The CDR3 extends 3 residues past the end of the read, so its final part is completed from the germline J gene. The chain carries TRBV2 and TRBJ2-7, with TRBD2 matching over 7 bases. In germline, CDR1 is SNHLY, CDR2 FYNNEI. CDR3 size: 18 residues. Trimming removed 6 bases from V and 0 bases from J; junction bases left unmatched: 17. The CDR3 bases that were read are TGTGCCAGCAGCCTCAAGGGTGGGGGTAGCGGGCTCTCCTACGAG. Protein: CASSLKGGGSGLSYE. The CDR3, in full, reads CASSLKGGGSGLSYEQYF.

Notes on this clone: The read terminates 3 residues ahead of where the CDR3 ends, so the germline J gene completes it. The chain recombines TRBV2 with TRBJ2-5; possible D gene TRBD1, 5 bases. Trimming pared 9 bases from V and 5 bases from J, leaving 16 bases between. CDR1 is SNHLY, CDR2 FYNNEI, per germline. The CDR3 totals 13 residues. The part of the CDR3 DNA that was read is TGTGCCAGTATCAGGGCGCGGACGGAGACC. It encodes CASIRARTET. From start to end, the CDR3 is CASIRARTETQYF.

This clone was counted only a few times. The CDR3 end falls 3 residues outside the read, so it is completed with the germline J gene. This sequence joins TRBV7-8 and TRBJ2-7; 8 bases fit TRBD1. CDR3 size: 13 residues. Per the germline V gene, CDR1 is SGHVS and CDR2 is FQNEAQ. Trimming at V came to 9 bases and at J to 5 bases, leaving 9 bases not matched to a gene. The CDR3 here is CASNDRGFDEQYF. The DNA read from the CDR3 is TGTGCCAGTAATGACAGGGGATTCGACGAG.

About this clone itself: The missing CDR3 end, 3 residues past where the read stops, is filled in from the germline J gene. The genes are TRBV2 and TRBJ2-2; the match to TRBD1 covers 10 bases. The CDR3 loop spans 16 amino acids. V trimming: 6 bases; J trimming: 6 bases; junction bases outside the gene matches: 10. CDR1 is SNHLY and CDR2 is FYNNEI in the germline V gene. CDR3 loop: CASRGLTGGAAGELFF. The CDR3 bases that were read are TGTGCCAGCAGGGGGTTGACAGGGGGCGCAGCCGGGGAG.

Only a few counts were recorded for this clone. The missing CDR3 end, 3 residues past where the read stops, is filled in from the germline J gene. The chain combines TRBV13 with TRBJ2-1; 9 positions agree with TRBD2. Germline trimming cut 1 base from V and 2 bases from J; bases unmatched to any gene: 3. CDR3 length: 16 residues. Germline V gene lookup returns CDR1 PRHDT and CDR2 FYEKMQ (reference sequence). The CDR3 reads CASSLASGRTYNEQFF. The covered CDR3 bases are TGTGCCAGCAGCTTAGCGAGCGGGAGGACCTACAATGAG.